The 11 T cell receptor beta chains presented below share a single source sample, sequenced in a study of OX40 agonist ivuxolimab in advanced cancers. Clones were sequenced by immunoSEQ multiplex PCR, and TCRdb holds only the in-frame ones, with some missing. The data hold fewer than 70,000 clones, with about 83% observed a single time. This specimen consisted of CD4+ or CD8+ T cells sorted from blood, obtained in a trial of the OX40 agonist ivuxolimab. The receptors were gathered from an adult with an advanced solid tumor such as melanoma, head and neck, liver or kidney cancer.

A single count supports this clone. The J gene is TRBJ2-1, the V gene TRBV2, with TRBD1 as a possible D gene (6 bases). This CDR3 spans 14 amino acids. V gave up 9 bases and J gave up 0 bases, with 12 bases separating them. CDR1 is SNHLY and CDR2 is FYNNEI in the germline V gene. The CDR3 spells CASQGGSSYNEQFF. In DNA, the CDR3 is TGTGCCAGTCAAGGGGGTAGCTCCTACAATGAGCAGTTCTTC.

The gene calls are TRBV7-2 and TRBJ2-3, with TRBD2 as a possible D gene (5 bases). Trimming removed 3 bases from V and 0 bases from J, with 13 bases in between. Per the germline V gene, CDR1 is SGHTA and CDR2 is FQGNSA. This CDR3 contains 16 residues. The CDR3 DNA reads TGTGCCAGCAGCTTCCAAGCGGTCGCTAGCACAGATACGCAGTATTTT. It codes for CASSFQAVASTDTQYF.

The chain employs TRBV9 and TRBJ2-7; possibly TRBD1 for D (7 bases). The length of the CDR3 is 14 residues. The germline V gene has CDR1 SGDLS and CDR2 YYNGEE. V was trimmed by 3 bases and J by 4 bases, leaving 14 bases between them. The CDR3 spells CASSGGRGTYEQYF. CDR3 bases: TGTGCCAGCAGCGGCGGCAGGGGGACTTACGAGCAGTACTTC.

The V and J genes are TRBV7-8 and TRBJ1-5; D gene ambiguous. CDR1 is SGHVS, CDR2 FQNEAQ, per germline. The CDR3 runs to 19 residues. V was trimmed by 5 bases and J by 8 bases, leaving 31 bases between them. CDR3 DNA sequence: TGTGCCAGCAGCCCAGCCCGGGGATCCTCCTCTATTCAATCAGAGCCCCAGCATTTT. Residues: CASSPARGSSSIQSEPQHF.

The rearrangement links TRBV6-5 to TRBJ2-2; perhaps TRBD1 as D (6 bases). With 6 bases removed from V and 4 bases from J, the gap between germline ends came to 12 bases. The CDR3 is made up of 14 amino acids. Per the germline V gene, CDR1 is MNHEY and CDR2 is SVGAGI. The CDR3 region is CASRTTGSTGELFF. The DNA of the CDR3 is TGTGCCAGCAGGACAACAGGGAGCACCGGGGAGCTGTTTTTT.

Only a few counts were recorded for this clone. V gene TRBV9 combines with J gene TRBJ2-5; 7 bases align to TRBD2. CDR1 is SGDLS, CDR2 YYNGEE, per germline. The V and J ends lost 1 base and 5 bases, in that order; junction bases with no gene match: 5. This CDR3 is 14 amino acids long. The CDR3 DNA reads TGTGCCAGCAGCGTAAACGTGGGGGGGGAGACCCAGTACTTC. It codes for CASSVNVGGETQYF.

The rearrangement links TRBV5-1 to TRBJ2-5; D may be TRBD2 (6 bases). V lost 0 bases, J lost 2 bases, and 17 bases lay in between. Germline V lookup: CDR1 SGHRS, CDR2 YFSETQ. CDR3 length: 17 residues. The CDR3 DNA reads as TGCGCCAGCAGCTTGGGAACCGGGACTGGCCTACAAGAGACCCAGTACTTC. Its translation: CASSLGTGTGLQETQYF.

The rearrangement joins TRBV4-1 to TRBJ2-1; D may be TRBD1 (6 bases). Trimming pared 1 base from V and 9 bases from J, leaving 13 bases between. CDR1 MGHRA and CDR2 YSYEKL come from the germline V gene. The CDR3 spans 14 residues. The CDR3 DNA follows: TGCGCCAGCAGCCAAGCGCAGGGGCGCGGTGAGCAGTTCTTC. Translating it yields CASSQAQGRGEQFF.

This clone was recorded only once. The V and J genes are TRBV5-6 and TRBJ1-6; D is unresolved. Germline CDR1 is SGHDT and CDR2 is YYEEEE. Trimming removed 3 bases from V and 6 bases from J, with 13 bases in between. The CDR3 sequence is 15 residues long. Here the CDR3 DNA reads TGTGCCAGCAGCTGGTGGGCCGGGTTTAATTCACCCCTCCACTTT. It is translated as CASSWWAGFNSPLHF.

The V call is TRBV2, the J call TRBJ1-2; unclear D gene. The CDR3 sequence is 14 residues long. V lost 1 base and J lost 2, with 8 bases in between. CDR1 SNHLY and CDR2 FYNNEI come from the germline V gene. The CDR3 region has the DNA TGTGCCAGCAGTGAAGATTTAGCAAACTATGGCTACACCTTC. Residues: CASSEDLANYGYTF.

The J gene is TRBJ1-5, the V gene TRBV28; 7 positions agree with TRBD1. Germline V gives CDR1 MDHEN, CDR2 SYDVKM. This CDR3 has 17 residues. V was pared by 5 bases and J by 2 bases, with 12 bases of the junction left unmatched. The CDR3 bases are TGTGCCAGCAGTCCCCCGAAGGGGGCCGAGGGCAATCAGCCCCAGCATTTT. Translation gives CASSPPKGAEGNQPQHF.